This entry lists 11 T cell receptor beta chains sequenced from one sample in a study of cytomegalovirus exposure and HLA in healthy donors. Both 60 Vbeta primers and 13 Jbeta primers went into the PCR. Produced via immunoSEQ multiplex PCR; TCRdb's table is partial and in-frame only. The table records fewer than 80,000 clones, 67% of them present only once. Sequencing was performed on PBMCs. Receptor source: a woman aged 45-60 years in good health and CMV-seropositive.

This clone was seen a few times. This chain joins TRBV7-9 and TRBJ1-2, with no clear D. Germline V CDR1 and CDR2: SEHNR, FQNEAQ (reference sequence). The CDR3 consists of 13 residues. Between the trimmed V and J ends, which lost 2 bases and 8 bases, there was a span of 12 bases. The CDR3 spells CASSLTDLFGYTF. The CDR3 nucleotides are TGTGCCAGCAGCTTAACAGACCTCTTCGGCTACACCTTC.

In this sample, this clone turned up a few times. J is TRBJ2-4 and V is TRBV6-6, with D unclear. Trimming pared 6 bases from V and 3 bases from J, leaving 9 bases between. The CDR3 totals 13 residues. In germline, CDR1 is MNHNY, CDR2 SVGAGI (reference sequence). The CDR3 loop reads CASRPQVKNIQYF. The CDR3 coding sequence is TGTGCCAGCAGGCCACAAGTCAAAAACATTCAGTACTTC.

This clone was picked up a small number of times. V is TRBV5-4 and J is TRBJ1-2, with 10 bases lining up with TRBD1. V lost 0 bases, J lost 8 bases, and 4 bases stayed unmatched. Germline CDR1 reads SGHNT; CDR2 reads YYREEE (reference sequence). CDR3 length equals 14 residues. The CDR3 spells CASSLGQGAGGYTF. The CDR3 region has the DNA TGTGCCAGCAGCTTGGGACAGGGGGCTGGAGGCTACACCTTC. Variable domain in full (rest from reference TRBV5-4 and TRBJ1-2): ETGVTQSPTHLIKTRGQQVTLRCSSQSGHNTVSWYQQALGQGPQFIFQYYREEENGRGNFPPRFSGLQFPNYSSELNVNALELDDSALYLCASSLGQGAGGYTFGSGTRLTVV.

The chain uses TRBV14 and TRBJ2-3; TRBD2 matches at 14 bases. This CDR3 has 15 residues. Germline V gene sequence: CDR1 SGHDN, CDR2 FVKESK. J gave up 4 bases and V 4 bases, and 1 base lay outside the gene matches. The CDR3 nucleotides read TGTGCCAGCAGCCGACTAGCGGGGGGGGCAGATACGCAGTATTTT. This gives the protein CASSRLAGGADTQYF.

This clone occurred a few times. V usage is TRBV7-9 and J usage is TRBJ2-7; 7 bases are shared with TRBD1. The CDR3 runs to 14 residues. The trim removed 3 bases at V and 3 bases at J, leaving 5 bases unmatched. CDR1 is SEHNR and CDR2 is FQNEAQ in the germline V gene (reference sequence). CDR3 residues: CASSFRGQNYEQYV. The CDR3, as DNA: TGTGCCAGCAGCTTTAGGGGACAGAACTACGAGCAGTACGTC.

This clone was picked up a small number of times. The chain recombines TRBV7-6 with TRBJ1-1; 7 bases agree with TRBD1. Germline CDR1 SGHVS, CDR2 FNYEAQ. The CDR3 has 13 amino acids. V trimming: 7 bases; J trimming: 3 bases; junction bases outside the gene matches: 5. CDR3 in DNA: TGTGCCAGCACTGCAGGGGGGTACACTGAAGCTTTCTTT. Translating it yields CASTAGGYTEAFF.

The chain employs TRBV10-3 and TRBJ1-2; maybe TRBD1 (5 bases). From germline, CDR1 is ENHRY and CDR2 SYGVKD. The CDR3 covers 13 residues. V shed 2 bases and J shed 8 bases, with 12 bases lying between them. The DNA for the CDR3 is TGTGCCATCAGTGAGGAACGCCAGGGCGGCTACACCTTC. Translated: CAISEERQGGYTF.

This chain joins TRBV19 and TRBJ1-5, with D perhaps TRBD1 (5 bases). CDR1 is LNHDA, CDR2 SQIVND, per germline (reference sequence). The CDR3 runs 12 residues. Trimming removed 9 bases from V and 4 bases from J, with 10 bases in between. CDR3 amino acids: CARRGGNQPQHF. The CDR3 nucleotides are TGTGCCAGACGGGGGGGTAATCAGCCCCAGCATTTT.

The chain couples TRBV6-1 to TRBJ1-2, with a possible D match to TRBD1 (6 bases). CDR3 length: 15 residues. Trimming shortened V by 6 bases and J by 8 bases, and 22 bases separated the two germline ends. Germline CDR1 reads MNHNS; CDR2 reads SASEGT. CDR3 DNA sequence: TGTGCCAGCAGGCAGGGAGGGGGGCTTTCTTGGGGCTACACCTTC. This sequence encodes CASRQGGGLSWGYTF.

The chain has TRBV10-2 and TRBJ1-2, with D unresolved. Germline V gene sequence: CDR1 WSHSY, CDR2 SAAADI. The CDR3 is made up of 13 amino acids. Trimming removed 7 bases at V and 2 bases at J, with 11 bases between. The CDR3 here is CASTHAVNYGYTF. CDR3 coding DNA: TGCGCCAGCACTCACGCGGTGAACTATGGCTACACCTTC.

The V gene is TRBV4-1, the J gene TRBJ2-2; TRBD2 matches 13 bases. Trimming took 0 bases from V and 7 from J; bases not matched to a gene: 11. CDR1 and CDR2 from the germline V gene are MGHRA and YSYEKL. The CDR3 runs to 19 residues. The CDR3 sequence is CASSQDGSRLAGGDGELFF. The CDR3 DNA reads TGCGCCAGCAGCCAAGATGGGTCTAGACTAGCGGGGGGAGACGGGGAGCTGTTTTTT.